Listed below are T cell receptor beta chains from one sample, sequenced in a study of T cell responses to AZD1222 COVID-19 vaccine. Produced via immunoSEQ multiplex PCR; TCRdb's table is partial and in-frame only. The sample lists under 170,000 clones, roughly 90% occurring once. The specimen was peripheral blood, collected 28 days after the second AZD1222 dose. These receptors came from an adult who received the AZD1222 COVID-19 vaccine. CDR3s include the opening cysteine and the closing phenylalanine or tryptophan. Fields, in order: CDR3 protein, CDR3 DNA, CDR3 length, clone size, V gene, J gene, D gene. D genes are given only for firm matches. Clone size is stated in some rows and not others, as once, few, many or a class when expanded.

CASGQTTGYERSTDTQYF,TGTGCTAGTGGTCAGACGACAGGGTATGAGAGAAGCACAGATACGCAGTATTTT,18,NA,TRBV12-5,TRBJ2-3,TRBD1
CASESRGETQYF,TGTGCCAGTGAGTCGAGGGGAGAGACCCAGTACTTC,12,NA,TRBV19,TRBJ2-5,NA
CATSSRTAGGETQYF,TGTGCCACCAGCTCTCGGACAGCAGGAGGGGAGACCCAGTACTTC,15,NA,TRBV15,TRBJ2-5,NA
CASSLHRQTRRYGYTF,TGCGCCAGCAGTCTCCACCGACAGACCAGGCGGTATGGCTACACCTTC,16,NA,TRBV23-1,TRBJ1-2,NA
CAISDISGTGINYGYTF,TGTGCCATCAGTGACATATCCGGGACAGGGATTAACTATGGCTACACCTTC,17,once,TRBV10-3,TRBJ1-2,TRBD1
CASSHVMDSFVETQYF,TGTGCCAGCAGCCACGTTATGGATTCTTTTGTGGAGACCCAGTACTTC,16,few,TRBV6-2/TRBV6-3,TRBJ2-5,NA
CASMPGSNQPQHF,TGTGCCAGCATGCCCGGGAGTAATCAGCCCCAGCATTTT,13,NA,TRBV2,TRBJ1-5,NA
CASSLLTGGHNEQFF,TGTGCCAGCAGCCTCCTGACGGGGGGCCACAATGAGCAGTTCTTC,15,NA,TRBV27,TRBJ2-1,NA
CASSLRFQQFF,TGTGCCAGCAGTTTACGGTTCCAGCAGTTCTTC,11,NA,TRBV28,TRBJ2-1,NA
CASSLFLGGGYSYEQYF,TGTGCCAGCAGCTTATTCCTTGGCGGGGGTTACTCCTACGAGCAGTACTTC,17,few,TRBV7-2,TRBJ2-7,TRBD2
CASNQGGRGTADSNQPQHF,TGCGCCAGCAACCAGGGAGGTAGGGGGACGGCCGATAGCAATCAGCCCCAGCATTTT,19,NA,TRBV4-1,TRBJ1-5,NA
CSVRVSGLFGGSYNEQFF,TGCAGCGTTAGAGTCTCGGGCCTTTTCGGCGGATCCTACAATGAGCAGTTCTTC,18,NA,TRBV29-1,TRBJ2-1,NA
CASSLIGGDLIEQFF,TGTGCCAGCAGTTTAATAGGAGGGGACCTCATTGAGCAGTTCTTC,15,NA,TRBV28,TRBJ2-1,NA
CASSQTGDQPQHF,TGTGCCAGCAGCCAGACAGGGGATCAGCCCCAGCATTTT,13,NA,TRBV2,TRBJ1-5,TRBD1
CASSFAGENIQYF,TGTGCCAGCAGTTTTGCCGGAGAAAACATTCAGTACTTC,13,NA,TRBV28,TRBJ2-4,NA
CASSFRGMGTQYF,TGTGCCAGCAGTTTTCGAGGGATGGGGACCCAGTACTTC,13,NA,TRBV12-3/TRBV12-4,TRBJ2-5,NA
CASSLGLNNEQFF,TGCGCCAGCAGCTTGGGCCTAAACAATGAGCAGTTCTTC,13,NA,TRBV5-1,TRBJ2-1,NA
CASSQKGTGAIQYF,TGTGCCAGCAGTCAGAAGGGGACAGGGGCCATTCAGTACTTC,14,NA,TRBV6-5,TRBJ2-4,TRBD1
CASGRTASYGYTF,TGTGCCAGCGGTCGGACTGCCAGCTATGGCTACACCTTC,13,NA,TRBV28,TRBJ1-2,NA
CASSQETATYEQYF,TGCGCCAGCAGCCAAGAAACAGCCACCTACGAGCAGTACTTC,14,NA,TRBV4-1,TRBJ2-7,NA
CASSHRQAANTEAFF,TGCGCCAGCAGCCACCGACAGGCTGCGAACACTGAAGCTTTCTTT,15,NA,TRBV5-1,TRBJ1-1,NA
CASSLPGQGRNEQYF,TGTGCCAGCAGTTTACCGGGACAGGGAAGGAACGAGCAGTACTTC,15,once,TRBV6-2/TRBV6-3,TRBJ2-7,TRBD1
CASSPWGTGSGNTIYF,TGTGCCAGCTCTCCTTGGGGGACGGGCTCTGGAAACACCATATATTTT,16,NA,TRBV28,TRBJ1-3,NA
CASSVVTNYGYTF,TGTGCCAGCAGCGTAGTAACTAACTATGGCTACACCTTC,13,NA,TRBV9,TRBJ1-2,NA
CASSQPFAGGHEQFF,TGCGCCAGCAGCCAACCCTTTGCGGGGGGGCACGAGCAGTTCTTC,15,once,TRBV4-1,TRBJ2-1,TRBD2
CASLPRYEDNQPQHF,TGTGCCAGCCTTCCACGGTATGAGGACAATCAGCCCCAGCATTTT,15,NA,TRBV27,TRBJ1-5,NA
CASSLRSDSYEQYF,TGCGCCAGCAGCTTGAGGTCCGACTCCTACGAGCAGTACTTC,14,NA,TRBV5-1,TRBJ2-7,NA
CASRGQGLYQPQHF,TGTGCCAGCAGGGGACAGGGGCTTTATCAGCCCCAGCATTTT,14,NA,TRBV2,TRBJ1-5,TRBD1
CASSVGPQSSYEQYF,TGTGCCAGCAGCGTTGGGCCACAAAGCTCCTACGAGCAGTACTTC,15,NA,TRBV7-8,TRBJ2-7,NA
CASSPAVDAGSSYEQYF,TGTGCCAGCAGCCCCGCCGTAGATGCAGGGAGCTCCTACGAGCAGTACTTC,17,NA,TRBV9,TRBJ2-7,NA
CASSNQGQGDYGYTF,TGCGCCAGCAGTAACCAGGGGCAAGGCGACTATGGCTACACCTTC,15,NA,TRBV10-2,TRBJ1-2,NA
CASSFGGAGRSSYEQYF,TGCGCCAGCAGCTTTGGGGGTGCGGGGAGATCCTCCTACGAGCAGTACTTC,17,NA,TRBV5-1,TRBJ2-7,NA
CASSLDYNYGYTF,TGCGCCAGCAGCTTAGATTACAACTATGGCTACACCTTC,13,NA,TRBV5-1,TRBJ1-2,NA
CASSPNTGTSGGQETQYF,TGTGCCAGCAGCCCAAACACCGGGACTAGCGGGGGCCAAGAGACCCAGTACTTC,18,NA,TRBV11-2,TRBJ2-5,TRBD2
CASSSPGEGRDNEQFF,TGTGCCAGCAGCTCCCCAGGGGAGGGGAGGGACAATGAGCAGTTCTTC,16,NA,TRBV11-3,TRBJ2-1,NA
CASSLGTGAEAFF,TGCGCCAGCAGCTTAGGGACAGGGGCTGAAGCTTTCTTT,13,NA,TRBV5-1,TRBJ1-1,TRBD1
CASSLEGGSYSNQPQHF,TGCGCCAGCAGCTTGGAGGGGGGATCTTATAGCAATCAGCCCCAGCATTTT,17,NA,TRBV5-1,TRBJ1-5,NA
CASRLLAAISYEQYF,TGTGCCAGCAGATTACTAGCGGCTATCTCCTACGAGCAGTACTTC,15,NA,TRBV6-6,TRBJ2-7,TRBD2
CASQGTHYEQYF,TGTGCCAGCCAGGGGACCCACTACGAGCAGTACTTC,12,few,TRBV28,TRBJ2-7,NA
CASSIESEKLFF,TGTGCCAGCAGTATTGAATCGGAGAAACTGTTTTTT,12,NA,TRBV28,TRBJ1-4,NA
CASIPEGGTNTGELFF,TGTGCCAGCATCCCTGAGGGCGGGACGAACACCGGGGAGCTGTTTTTT,16,NA,TRBV7-9,TRBJ2-2,NA
CASSLTHLGTGTRNTIYF,TGTGCCAGCAGTTTAACTCACCTTGGGACAGGGACTCGAAACACCATATATTTT,18,NA,TRBV27,TRBJ1-3,TRBD1
CATHRDANQPQHF,TGTGCCACCCACAGGGACGCCAATCAGCCCCAGCATTTT,13,few,TRBV28,TRBJ1-5,NA
CASSVQGKAEAFF,TGTGCCAGCAGTGTCCAGGGGAAAGCTGAAGCTTTCTTT,13,NA,TRBV28,TRBJ1-1,NA
CATSRDPSSGNTIYF,TGTGCCACCAGCAGAGATCCCAGCTCTGGAAACACCATATATTTT,15,NA,TRBV15,TRBJ1-3,NA
CASSYRGVASGNTIYF,TGTGCCAGCAGTTACAGGGGTGTCGCCTCTGGAAACACCATATATTTT,16,NA,TRBV6-5,TRBJ1-3,NA
CASSDSSYNEQFF,TGTGCCAGCTCCGATAGCTCCTACAATGAGCAGTTCTTC,13,NA,TRBV5-4,TRBJ2-1,NA
CASSQVRGEQYF,TGTGCCAGCAGCCAAGTGAGGGGCGAGCAGTACTTC,12,once,TRBV3-1/TRBV3-2,TRBJ2-7,NA
CASSLGQNIGNEKLFF,TGTGCTAGCAGCTTAGGGCAAAATATTGGGAATGAAAAACTGTTTTTT,16,NA,TRBV7-7,TRBJ1-4,NA
CASSQWGYSTDTQYF,TGTGCCAGCAGCCAATGGGGCTACAGCACAGATACGCAGTATTTT,15,NA,TRBV14,TRBJ2-3,NA
CASSLHGAETQYF,TGTGCCAGCAGCTTACACGGCGCTGAGACCCAGTACTTC,13,NA,TRBV7-2,TRBJ2-5,NA
CASSAPGLALEELFF,TGTGCCAGCAGTGCCCCGGGACTAGCGTTGGAGGAGCTGTTTTTT,15,NA,TRBV27,TRBJ2-2,TRBD2
CASSRDPGTSGSTDTQYF,TGTGCCAGCAGCCGAGACCCCGGGACTAGCGGGAGCACAGATACGCAGTATTTT,18,NA,TRBV7-6,TRBJ2-3,TRBD2